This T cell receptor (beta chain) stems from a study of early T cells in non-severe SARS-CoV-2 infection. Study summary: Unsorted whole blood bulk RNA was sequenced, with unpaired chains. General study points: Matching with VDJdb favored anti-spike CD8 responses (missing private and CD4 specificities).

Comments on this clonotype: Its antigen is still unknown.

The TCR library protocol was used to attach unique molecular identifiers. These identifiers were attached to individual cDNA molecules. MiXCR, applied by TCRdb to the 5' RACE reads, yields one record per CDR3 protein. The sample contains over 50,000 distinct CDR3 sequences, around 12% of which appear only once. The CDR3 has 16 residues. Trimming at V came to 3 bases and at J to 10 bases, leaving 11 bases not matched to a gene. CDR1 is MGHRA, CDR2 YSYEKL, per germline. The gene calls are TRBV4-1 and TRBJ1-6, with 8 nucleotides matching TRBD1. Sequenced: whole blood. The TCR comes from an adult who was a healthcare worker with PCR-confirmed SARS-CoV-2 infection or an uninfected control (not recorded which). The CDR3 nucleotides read TGCGCCAGCAGCCAGGCCTTTCAGGGGACAGGCTCACCCCTCCACTTT. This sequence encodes CASSQAFQGTGSPLHF.